This T cell receptor (beta chain) derives from a study of blood T cell repertoires in COVID-19 (TCRdb year 2020). General notes on the study: Samples covering the acute and convalescent phases of COVID-19 were provided by collaborators in the United States, Italy and Spain. The material from the prospective study consisted of cDNA or gDNA derived from T cells, B-cell-depleted T cells, or PBMCs. Subjects who had been exposed to COVID-19, were actively infected with it, or had recovered from it provided the deeply sampled blood TCRbeta repertoires that made up the dataset. The repertoires were made available in a free public database intended to serve as a resource for research on the immune response to SARS-CoV-2. The samples were drawn from two sources: the first 160 participants of the ongoing ImmuneRACE study, and 1,000 to 1,500 subjects contributed by 6 global collaborators. The sample metadata nearly always contained a de-identified subject ID, COVID-19 status, age in years and sex. Where HLA class I and class II types were available, the types were taken from metadata supplied by the sample provider, not from assay-based typing. Study-level results and caveats: Clinical and demographic metadata were provided uncurated, with the amount varying by source and participant.

Clipping removes 4 bases from V and 9 bases from J, with 8 as the unmatched junction base count. The germline V gene encodes CDR1 MDHEN and CDR2 SYDVKM. The CDR3 goes from the cysteine to the phenylalanine over 13 residues. The only DNA kept is the CDR3, 39 bases in frame from the first base. Enrolling through a virtual design, the prospective study's participants ranged in age from roughly 18 to 89 years and lived across about two dozen United States geographic areas. To assign participants to cohorts, the prospective study relied on clinical history that participants themselves reported in a screening survey and a study questionnaire. For ImmuneRACE Cohort 3, a participant was defined as recovered based on two consecutive negative NP/OP PCR tests, clearance by a healthcare professional, or resolution of symptoms. In the prospective study, mobile phlebotomists collected whole blood, serum and a nasopharyngeal or oropharyngeal swab from each participant. Prospective study participants could optionally give additional blood draws and questionnaires over an approximately 2-month period. Blood samples from the prospective study were shipped frozen or at room temperature prior to DNA extraction.

A word on this clone: There is no known antigen for this receptor. Nothing much larger sits one base from this clone, and base qualities are not available.

TCRbeta CDR3 regions were amplified from genomic DNA using the immunoSEQ Assay, a bias-controlled multiplex PCR. As for the authors' bioinformatics: Nucleated cell counts per sample were estimated from amplification of reference gene primers within the assay. To quantify the absolute abundance of each unique TCRbeta CDR3 rearrangement, sequence reads were collapsed and filtered. For each sample, productive Simpson clonality was calculated as the square root of Simpson's diversity index over productive rearrangements. In TCRdb, the immuneACCESS table is reduced to in-frame sequences with V and J assigned. These tables do not hold every clone; where another copy was compared, an unresolved V gene accounts for under half, and the others remain unexplained. From that table come the V and J calls and clone size; the DNA was used to work out D and trimming. This sample has some 350,000 clones in its table, and about 87% of those were observed once. The ten largest clones capture 5% of the sample.

The sample comprised PBMCs or T cells enriched from blood (not recorded which). The sequence joins TRBV28 to TRBJ1-2, with 7 junctional bases fitting TRBD1. This clonotype originated in a man between 25 and 39 years old who had recovered from COVID-19. The nucleotide sequence reads TGTGCCAGCAGTTCAGGGACAGAAGGGAGCTACACCTTC. It is translated as CASSSGTEGSYTF.